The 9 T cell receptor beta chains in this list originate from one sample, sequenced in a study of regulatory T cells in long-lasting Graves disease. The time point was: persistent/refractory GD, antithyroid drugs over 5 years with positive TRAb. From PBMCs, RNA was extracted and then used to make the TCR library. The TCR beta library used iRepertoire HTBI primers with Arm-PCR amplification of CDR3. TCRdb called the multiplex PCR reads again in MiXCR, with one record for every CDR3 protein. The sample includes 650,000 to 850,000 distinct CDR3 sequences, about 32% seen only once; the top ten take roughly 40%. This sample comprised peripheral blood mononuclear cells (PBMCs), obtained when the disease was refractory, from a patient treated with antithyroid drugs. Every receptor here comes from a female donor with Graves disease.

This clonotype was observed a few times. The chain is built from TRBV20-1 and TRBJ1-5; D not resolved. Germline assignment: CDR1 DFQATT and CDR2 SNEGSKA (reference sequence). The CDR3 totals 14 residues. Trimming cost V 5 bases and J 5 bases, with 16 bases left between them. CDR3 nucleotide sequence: TGCAGTGCTCCCGGAGAGCGCTCGGATCAGCCCCAGCATTTT. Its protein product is CSAPGERSDQPQHF.

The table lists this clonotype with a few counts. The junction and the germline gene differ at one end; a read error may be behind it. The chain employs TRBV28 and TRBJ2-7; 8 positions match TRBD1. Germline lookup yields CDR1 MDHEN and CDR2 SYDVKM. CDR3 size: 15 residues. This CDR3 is CSSRRPGQGRYEQYF. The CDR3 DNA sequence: TGTTCCAGCAGACGCCCCGGACAGGGTCGGTACGAGCAGTACTTC.

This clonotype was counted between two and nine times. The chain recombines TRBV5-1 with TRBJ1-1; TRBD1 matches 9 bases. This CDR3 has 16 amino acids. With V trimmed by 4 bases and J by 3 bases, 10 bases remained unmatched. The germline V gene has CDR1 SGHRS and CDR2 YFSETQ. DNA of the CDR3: TGCGCCAGCAGCCAGGGACAGGGAGTATGGGACACTGAAGCTTTCTTT. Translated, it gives CASSQGQGVWDTEAFF.

This chain's CDR3 is CASSEGWRDSGNTIYF. In nucleotides, the CDR3 is TGTGCCAGCAGTGAAGGGTGGAGGGACTCTGGAAACACCATATATTTT. The chain links TRBV25-1 to TRBJ1-3; D not resolved. This CDR3 comprises 16 residues. Trimming left V 2 bases short and J 0 bases short, with 11 bases between. Germline CDR1 reads MGHDK; CDR2 reads SYGVNS.

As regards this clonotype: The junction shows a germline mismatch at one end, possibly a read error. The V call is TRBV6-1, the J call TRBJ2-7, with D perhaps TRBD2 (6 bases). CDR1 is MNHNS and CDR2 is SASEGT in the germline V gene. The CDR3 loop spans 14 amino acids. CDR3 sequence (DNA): TGTGCCAGCAGTGAATCGACTAGTACCCACGAGCAGTATTTC. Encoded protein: CASSESTSTHEQYF.

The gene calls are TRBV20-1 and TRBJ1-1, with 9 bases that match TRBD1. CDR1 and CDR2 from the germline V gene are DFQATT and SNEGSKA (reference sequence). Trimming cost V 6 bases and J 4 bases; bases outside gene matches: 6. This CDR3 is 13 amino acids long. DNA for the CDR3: TGCAGTGCAATGACAGGGGGGATCACTGAAGCTTTCTTT. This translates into CSAMTGGITEAFF.

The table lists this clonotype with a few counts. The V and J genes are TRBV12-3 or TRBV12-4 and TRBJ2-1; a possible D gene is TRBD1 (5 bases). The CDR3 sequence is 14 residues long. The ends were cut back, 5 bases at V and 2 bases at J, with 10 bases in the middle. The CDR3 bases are TGTGCCAGCAGTGCAGGGTCCCCCTACAATGAGCAGTTCTTC. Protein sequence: CASSAGSPYNEQFF.

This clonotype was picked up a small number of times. The CDR3 sequence: CSAMGGAWGNQPQHF. DNA for the CDR3: TGCAGTGCTATGGGGGGGGCTTGGGGCAATCAGCCCCAGCATTTT. The rearrangement uses TRBV20-1 and TRBJ1-5; the D gene is possibly TRBD1 (6 bases). Between the trimmed V and J ends, which lost 4 bases and 2 bases, there was a span of 15 bases. Germline V gene data show CDR1 as DFQATT and CDR2 as SNEGSKA (reference sequence). The CDR3 contains 15 residues.

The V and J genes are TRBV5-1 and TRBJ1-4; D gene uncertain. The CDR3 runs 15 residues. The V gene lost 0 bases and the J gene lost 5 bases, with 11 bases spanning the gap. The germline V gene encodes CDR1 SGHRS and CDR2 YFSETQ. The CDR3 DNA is TGCGCCAGCAGCTTGGAGGCTGCTAGCAATGAAAAACTGTTTTTT. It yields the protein CASSLEAASNEKLFF.